The T cell receptor (beta chain) described here comes from a study of blood T cell repertoires in COVID-19. This table comes from immunoSEQ multiplex PCR, and its TCRdb copy is limited to in-frame clones, with some not included. The sample includes some 90,000 clones, around 85% of them seen just once. What was sequenced was peripheral blood. This sequence originates from a man between 60 and 75 years old with acute or convalescent COVID-19.

CDR3 amino acids: CASWDRMNTEAFF. In DNA, the CDR3 is TGTGCCAGTTGGGACAGGATGAACACTGAAGCTTTCTTT. This chain links TRBV19 with TRBJ1-1; 8 bases match TRBD1. The CDR3 consists of 13 residues. In germline, CDR1 is LNHDA, CDR2 SQIVND (reference sequence). Trimming at V came to 8 bases and at J to 0 bases, leaving 2 bases not matched to a gene. The full variable domain, completed using reference TRBV19 and TRBJ1-1, is DGGITQSPKYLFRKEGQNVTLSCEQNLNHDAMYWYRQDPGQGLRLIYYSQIVNDFQKGDIAEGYSVSREKKESFPLTVTSAQKNPTAFYLCASWDRMNTEAFFGQGTRLTVV.